Given below is one TCR beta chain in context. Its antigen is as yet unknown. Libraries were prepared by immunoSEQ multiplex PCR; TCRdb keeps only in-frame clonotypes and omits some of them. The sample consists of 160,000 or so clones, over 75% of them appearing once. The data were taken from a study of cytotoxic CD8 clonotypes in ibrutinib-treated CLL. Study-level findings and limits: Baseline clonality exceeded age-matched healthy donors and tracked circulating CD8+ T-cell counts.

This CDR3 contains 16 residues. The junction had 12 bases not matched to a gene; V was cut back by 5 bases and J by 5 bases. CDR1 SEHNR and CDR2 FQNEAQ come from the germline V gene (reference sequence). Material: PBMCs, obtained at disease progression, from a patient treated with ibrutinib. This clonotype originated in a human donor with chronic lymphocytic leukemia. The rearrangement joins TRBV7-9 to TRBJ1-1, with TRBD1 matching 9 bases. This CDR3 is CASSQGQGISRTEAFF. The CDR3 DNA follows: TGTGCCAGCAGCCAGGGACAGGGAATCTCGAGGACTGAAGCTTTCTTT.